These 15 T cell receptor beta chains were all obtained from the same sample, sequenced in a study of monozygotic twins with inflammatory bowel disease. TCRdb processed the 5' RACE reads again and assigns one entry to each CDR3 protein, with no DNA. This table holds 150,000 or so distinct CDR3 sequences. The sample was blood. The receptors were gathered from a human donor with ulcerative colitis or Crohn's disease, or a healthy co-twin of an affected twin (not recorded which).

CDR3 protein: CSAQRDPIETQYF. The V and J genes are TRBV20-1 and TRBJ2-5; the TRBD2 assignment by TCRdb is unverifiable without DNA. CDR3 length equals 13 residues. The germline V gene has CDR1 DFQATT and CDR2 SNEGSKA (reference sequence).

This CDR3 reads CASSLLGLGNQPQHF. The chain is built from TRBV7-2 and TRBJ1-5. Germline V gives CDR1 SGHTA, CDR2 FQGNSA. The CDR3 has 15 amino acids.

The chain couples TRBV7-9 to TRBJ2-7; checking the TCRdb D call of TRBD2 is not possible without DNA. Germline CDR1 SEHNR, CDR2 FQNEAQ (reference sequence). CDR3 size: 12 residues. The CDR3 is CASSLVVGEQYF. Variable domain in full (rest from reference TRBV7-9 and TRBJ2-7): DTGVSQNPRHKITKRGQNVTFRCDPISEHNRLYWYRQTLGQGPEFLTYFQNEAQLEKSRLLSDRFSAERPKGSFSTLEIQRTEQGDSAMYLCASSLVVGEQYFGPGTRLTVT.

The CDR3 is CASSLEGSERTDTQYF. The rearrangement uses TRBV5-1 and TRBJ2-3; TCRdb's D call, TRBD2, is unchecked because there is no DNA. Germline V lookup: CDR1 SGHRS, CDR2 YFSETQ. The CDR3 loop spans 16 amino acids.

The CDR3 reads CASSRGTRGNEQFF. The chain joins TRBV5-4 to TRBJ2-1; TCRdb indicates TRBD2, and absent DNA this call remains unverified. Per germline, CDR1 SGHNT and CDR2 YYREEE (reference sequence). There are 14 residues in the CDR3.

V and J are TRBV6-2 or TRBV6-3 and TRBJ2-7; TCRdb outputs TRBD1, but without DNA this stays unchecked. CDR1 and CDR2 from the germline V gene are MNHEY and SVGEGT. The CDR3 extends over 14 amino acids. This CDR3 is CASRRTGQIYEQYF.

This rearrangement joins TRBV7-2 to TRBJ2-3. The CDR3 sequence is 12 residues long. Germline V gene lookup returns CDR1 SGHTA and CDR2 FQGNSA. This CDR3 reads CASSSTADTQYF.

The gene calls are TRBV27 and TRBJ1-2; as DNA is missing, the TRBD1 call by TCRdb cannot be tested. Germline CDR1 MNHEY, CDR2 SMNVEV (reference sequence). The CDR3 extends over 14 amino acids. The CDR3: CASSFGQGVRGYTF.

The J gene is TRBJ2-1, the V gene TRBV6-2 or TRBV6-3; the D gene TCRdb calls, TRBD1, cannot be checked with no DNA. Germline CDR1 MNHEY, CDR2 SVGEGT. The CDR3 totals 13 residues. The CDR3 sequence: CASSWGGYNEQFF.

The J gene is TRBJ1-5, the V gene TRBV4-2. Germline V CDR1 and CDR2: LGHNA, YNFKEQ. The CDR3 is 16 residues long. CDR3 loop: CASSQVGGPSNQPQHF.

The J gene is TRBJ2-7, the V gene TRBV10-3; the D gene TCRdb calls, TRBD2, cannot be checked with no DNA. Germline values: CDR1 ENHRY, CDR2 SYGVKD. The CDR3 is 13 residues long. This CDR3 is CAISPQEGYEQYF.

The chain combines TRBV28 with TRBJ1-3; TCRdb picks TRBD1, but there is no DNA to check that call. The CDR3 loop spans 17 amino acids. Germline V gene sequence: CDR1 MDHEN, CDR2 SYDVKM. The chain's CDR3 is CASSYPFGAGTGNTIYF.

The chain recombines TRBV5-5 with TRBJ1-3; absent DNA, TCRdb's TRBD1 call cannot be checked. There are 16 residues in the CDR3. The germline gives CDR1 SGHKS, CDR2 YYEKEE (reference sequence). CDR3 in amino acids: CASSPERSRGGNTIYF. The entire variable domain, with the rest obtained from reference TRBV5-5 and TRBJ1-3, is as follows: DAGVTQSPTHLIKTRGQQVTLRCSPISGHKSVSWYQQVLGQGPQFIFQYYEKEERGRGNFPDRFSARQFPNYSSELNVNALLLGDSALYLCASSPERSRGGNTIYFGEGSWLTVV.

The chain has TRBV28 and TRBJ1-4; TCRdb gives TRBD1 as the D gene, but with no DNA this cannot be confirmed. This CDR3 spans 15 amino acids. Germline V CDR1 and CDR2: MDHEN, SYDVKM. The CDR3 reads CASSSIDRSNEKLFF.

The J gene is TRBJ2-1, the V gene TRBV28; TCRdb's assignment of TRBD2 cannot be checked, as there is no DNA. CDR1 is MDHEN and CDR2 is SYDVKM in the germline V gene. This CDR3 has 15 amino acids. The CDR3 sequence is CASRGRLAGRDEQFF.